This TCR beta chain was sequenced for a study of cytomegalovirus exposure and HLA in healthy donors. About the study: Drawn from HLA-typed donors, 80 million to 95 million unique TCRs were held in an early data release.

V was clipped by 7 bases and J by 13 bases; unmatched bases: 7. Looked up from germline, CDR1 is GTSNPN and CDR2 is SVGIG (reference sequence). This CDR3 has 12 amino acids. The study ran its PCR with 60 Vbeta and 13 Jbeta primers. Method: immunoSEQ multiplex PCR; TCRdb's copy keeps in-frame clones and lacks some. The repertoire consists of about 210,000 clones, with 75% to 80% occurring once and the leading ten covering 1.5% to 2%. This TCR derives from a male donor in good health and CMV-seronegative. The specimen sequenced was PBMCs. The chain employs TRBV30 and TRBJ2-4, with 13 bases matching TRBD2. CDR3: CAYPGTSGKQYF. The DNA for the CDR3 is TGTGCCTACCCTGGGACTAGCGGGAAGCAGTACTTC.